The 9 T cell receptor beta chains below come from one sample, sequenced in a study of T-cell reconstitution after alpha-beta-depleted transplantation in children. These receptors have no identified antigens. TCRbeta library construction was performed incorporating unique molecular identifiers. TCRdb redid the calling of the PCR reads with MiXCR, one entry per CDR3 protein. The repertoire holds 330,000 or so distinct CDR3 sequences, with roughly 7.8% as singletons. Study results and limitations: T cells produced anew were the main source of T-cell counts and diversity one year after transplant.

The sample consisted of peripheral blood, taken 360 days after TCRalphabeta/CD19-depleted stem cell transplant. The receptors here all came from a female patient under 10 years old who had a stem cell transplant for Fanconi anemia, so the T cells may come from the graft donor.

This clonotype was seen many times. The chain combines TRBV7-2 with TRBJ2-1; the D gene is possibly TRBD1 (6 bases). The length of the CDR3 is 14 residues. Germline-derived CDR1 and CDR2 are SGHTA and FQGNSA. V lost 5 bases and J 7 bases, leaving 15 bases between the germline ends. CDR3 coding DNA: TGTGCCAGCAGCCACAGAGCAGGGGTGAATGAGCAGTTCTTC. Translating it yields CASSHRAGVNEQFF.

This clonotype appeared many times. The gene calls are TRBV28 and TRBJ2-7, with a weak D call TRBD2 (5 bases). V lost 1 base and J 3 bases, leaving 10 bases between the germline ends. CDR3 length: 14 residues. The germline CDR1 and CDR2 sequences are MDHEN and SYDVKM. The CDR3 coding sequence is TGTGCCAGCAGTTTATCGGCAGGAGGCTACGAGCAGTACTTC. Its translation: CASSLSAGGYEQYF.

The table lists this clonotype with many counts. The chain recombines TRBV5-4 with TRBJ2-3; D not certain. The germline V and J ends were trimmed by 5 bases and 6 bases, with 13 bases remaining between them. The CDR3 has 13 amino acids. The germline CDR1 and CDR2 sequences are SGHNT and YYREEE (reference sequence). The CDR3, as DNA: TGTGCCAGCAGTTCCGTTTGGTCGGATACGCAGTATTTT. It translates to CASSSVWSDTQYF.

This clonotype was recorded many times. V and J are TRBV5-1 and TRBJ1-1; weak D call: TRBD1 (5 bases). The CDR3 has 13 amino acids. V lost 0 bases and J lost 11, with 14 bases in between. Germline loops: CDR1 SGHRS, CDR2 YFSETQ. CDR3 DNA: TGCGCCAGCAGCTTGGCAGGGCCGGGGATGGCTTTCTTT. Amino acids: CASSLAGPGMAFF.

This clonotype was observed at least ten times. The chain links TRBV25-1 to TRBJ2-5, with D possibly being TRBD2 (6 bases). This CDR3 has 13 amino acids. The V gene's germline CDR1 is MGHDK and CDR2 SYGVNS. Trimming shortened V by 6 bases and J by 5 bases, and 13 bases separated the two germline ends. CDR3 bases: TGTGCCAGCAGCCTGCCGGGACTCGAGACCCAGTACTTC. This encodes CASSLPGLETQYF.

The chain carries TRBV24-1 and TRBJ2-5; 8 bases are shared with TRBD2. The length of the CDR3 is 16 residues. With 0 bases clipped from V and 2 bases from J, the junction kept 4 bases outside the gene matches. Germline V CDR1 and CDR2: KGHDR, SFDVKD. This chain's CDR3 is CATSDLPGGGQETQYF. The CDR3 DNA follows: TGTGCCACCAGTGATTTGCCGGGGGGGGGACAAGAGACCCAGTACTTC.

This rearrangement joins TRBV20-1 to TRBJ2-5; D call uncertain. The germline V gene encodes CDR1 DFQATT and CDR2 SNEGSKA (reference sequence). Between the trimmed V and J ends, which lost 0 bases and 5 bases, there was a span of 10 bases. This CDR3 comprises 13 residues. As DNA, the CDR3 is TGCAGTGCTAGAGATGGGCAGAGGGAGACCCAGTACTTC. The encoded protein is CSARDGQRETQYF.

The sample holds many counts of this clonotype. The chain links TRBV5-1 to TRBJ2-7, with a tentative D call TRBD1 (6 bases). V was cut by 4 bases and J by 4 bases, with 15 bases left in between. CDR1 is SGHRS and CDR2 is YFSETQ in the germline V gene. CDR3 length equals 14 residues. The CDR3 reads CASSTDRKPYEQYF. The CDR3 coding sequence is TGCGCCAGCAGCACCGACAGGAAGCCTTACGAGCAGTACTTC. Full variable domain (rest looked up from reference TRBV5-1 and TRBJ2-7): KAGVTQTPRYLIKTRGQQVTLSCSPISGHRSVSWYQQTPGQGLQFLFEYFSETQRNKGNFPGRFSGRQFSNSRSEMNVSTLELGDSALYLCASSTDRKPYEQYFGPGTRLTVT.

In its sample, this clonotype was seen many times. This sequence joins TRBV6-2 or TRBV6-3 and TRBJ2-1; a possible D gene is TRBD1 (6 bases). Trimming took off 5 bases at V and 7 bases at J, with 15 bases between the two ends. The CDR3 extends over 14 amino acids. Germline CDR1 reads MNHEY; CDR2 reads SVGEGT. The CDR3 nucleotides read TGTGCCAGCAGTCCCAGACAGGATTGGAATGAGCAGTTCTTC. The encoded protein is CASSPRQDWNEQFF.